These 10 T cell receptor beta chains came from one sample sequenced in a study of cytomegalovirus exposure and HLA in healthy donors. Assay: immunoSEQ multiplex PCR; the TCRdb copy retains only in-frame clones and omits some. The sample shows under 150,000 clones, around 87% of them seen only once. Material: PBMCs. These receptors were collected from a man aged 18 to 29 in good health and CMV-seropositive.

The V call is TRBV4-2, the J call TRBJ2-5; D not certain. Germline loops: CDR1 LGHNA, CDR2 YNFKEQ. This CDR3 is built from 14 residues. Trimming shortened V by 0 bases and J by 4 bases, and 9 bases separated the two germline ends. The CDR3 DNA follows: TGTGCCAGCAGCCAAGACAACAGAGCAGAGACCCAGTACTTC. Its protein is CASSQDNRAETQYF.

This chain uses TRBV19 with TRBJ1-6; possibly TRBD1 for D (6 bases). Per germline, CDR1 LNHDA and CDR2 SQIVND (reference sequence). The CDR3 contains 19 residues. V was shortened by 5 bases and J by 0 bases, with 20 bases between the two germline ends. The CDR3 nucleotides read TGTGCCAGTAGTCTACCCCACAGGGAAGGGAGCTCCTATAATTCACCCCTCCACTTT. It specifies CASSLPHREGSSYNSPLHF.

CDR3 protein: CASKGAAEKLFF. CDR3 nucleotides: TGTGCCAGCAAGGGGGCAGCTGAAAAACTGTTTTTT. V is TRBV27 and J is TRBJ1-4; 7 bases align to TRBD1. CDR3 length: 12 amino acids. With 7 bases clipped from V and 7 bases from J, the junction kept 3 bases outside the gene matches. Germline V lookup: CDR1 MNHEY, CDR2 SMNVEV (reference sequence).

J is TRBJ2-5 and V is TRBV7-2; 11 nucleotides match TRBD2. Germline-derived CDR1 and CDR2 are SGHTA and FQGNSA. V trimming: 2 bases; J trimming: 2 bases; junction bases outside the gene matches: 7. The CDR3 is made up of 17 amino acids. DNA of the CDR3: TGTGCCAGCAGCTTACGTCCGGGACTAGCGGCACAAGAGACCCAGTACTTC. Encoded protein: CASSLRPGLAAQETQYF.

This chain uses TRBV27 with TRBJ2-7; 7 nucleotides match TRBD1. This CDR3 spans 13 amino acids. Germline-derived CDR1 and CDR2 are MNHEY and SMNVEV (reference sequence). The ends lost 10 bases at V and 1 base at J; junction bases unmatched: 7. CDR3 in DNA: TGTGCCACCCGACCAGGGGGATCCTACGAGCAGTACTTC. Its translation: CATRPGGSYEQYF.

The chain recombines TRBV11-2 with TRBJ1-4; D is unresolved. CDR3 length equals 15 residues. Germline V gene lookup returns CDR1 SGHAT and CDR2 FQNNGV. V lost 5 bases and J lost 5, with 15 bases in between. CDR3: CASSPGQLLNEKLFF. CDR3 DNA sequence: TGTGCCAGCAGCCCTGGGCAGTTGCTGAATGAAAAACTGTTTTTT.

J is TRBJ1-2 and V is TRBV14; 7 bases agree with TRBD1. Germline V gene lookup returns CDR1 SGHDN and CDR2 FVKESK. V was clipped by 1 base and J by 8 bases; unmatched bases: 22. This CDR3 region has 19 residues. CDR3 nucleotide sequence: TGTGCCAGCAGCCAAGGTGCGGGGACAGCCGAGGAAAGTGTTCGAGGCTACACCTTC. It specifies CASSQGAGTAEESVRGYTF.

V usage is TRBV1 and J usage is TRBJ1-4; whether TRBD1, the table's D call, matches the DNA was not checked. TRBV1 represents a pseudogene. The CDR3 loop spans 19 amino acids. CDR3 sequence (DNA): TGCACCAGCAGCCAATCCGGGACAGGGGAAACATTAACTAATGAAAAACTGTTTTTT. It is translated as CTSSQSGTGETLTNEKLFF.

This sequence joins TRBV6-1 and TRBJ2-7, with 11 bases identical to TRBD1. This CDR3 has 15 residues. Germline CDR1 MNHNS, CDR2 SASEGT. After removal of 6 bases from V and 6 bases from J, the junction contained 10 bases not matched to a gene. The CDR3 coding sequence is TGTGCCAGCAGCCCCTTTGGACAGGGGGCTCGCGAGCAGTACTTC. Protein product: CASSPFGQGAREQYF.

This chain links TRBV6-5 with TRBJ1-1; D uncertain. The CDR3 runs to 15 residues. Trimming removed 3 bases from V and 1 base from J, with 12 bases in between. Germline CDR1 MNHEY, CDR2 SVGAGI. CDR3 bases: TGTGCCAGCAGTTATAGCGCACTCCGGAACACTGAAGCTTTCTTT. Translation: CASSYSALRNTEAFF.